Reported below is one TCR beta chain. V was clipped by 4 bases and J by 4 bases; unmatched bases: 2. Germline CDR1 is MNHEY and CDR2 is SMNVEV (reference sequence). The CDR3 contains 14 residues. In the original workflow: Nucleated cell counts were estimated from reference gene primer amplification. Libraries were prepared by immunoSEQ multiplex PCR; TCRdb keeps only in-frame clonotypes and omits some of them. That table furnishes V, J and clone size, whereas the DNA furnished D and trimming. The table shows around 150,000 clones, with 92% occurring only once. The Seattle patients joined while their infection was active and were tracked longitudinally afterward. The sample comes from a study of blood T cell repertoires in COVID-19. Study-wide context: COVID-19 samples, acute and convalescent, were from the United States, Italy and Spain. The analysed material was cDNA or gDNA that came from T cells, B-cell-depleted T cells, or PBMCs.

The receptor was isolated from a man aged 30 to 45 with COVID-19, enrolled during active disease. The chain is built from TRBV27 and TRBJ1-1, with 11 bases aligning to TRBD1. The sequenced sample was peripheral blood. The CDR3 loop reads CASSSDRGLTEAFF. The CDR3 coding sequence is TGTGCCAGCAGTTCGGACAGGGGGCTCACTGAAGCTTTCTTT.